Sequencing of this T cell receptor beta chain was carried out in a study of T cell responses to AZD1222 COVID-19 vaccine. As regards this clone: The target antigen is unknown.

TCRdb's table, derived via immunoSEQ multiplex PCR, lists solely in-frame clones and lacks some. The data hold some 130,000 clones, with roughly 90% observed a single time. CDR3 length: 12 amino acids. Trimming left V 4 bases short and J 2 bases short, with 7 bases between. Germline assignment: CDR1 GTSNPN and CDR2 SVGIG (reference sequence). Study conclusions and caveats: Donors were chiefly white British, with a greater number of females, and clonal diversity was perhaps underestimated.

The material sequenced was peripheral blood, taken 28 days after the second AZD1222 dose. The sequence was obtained from an adult who received the AZD1222 COVID-19 vaccine. The chain employs TRBV30 and TRBJ2-3; D uncertain. For the CDR3, the DNA is TGTGCCTGGAAGCAGGTCACAGATACGCAGTATTTT. Its translation is CAWKQVTDTQYF.